Each of the 20 T cell receptor beta chains below was sequenced from the same sample in a study of shared clonotypes between healthy human individuals. Generated by immunoSEQ multiplex PCR, the TCRdb table keeps only in-frame clones and is missing some. In the table there are over a million clones, approximately 78% of which are singletons. Sequencing input: memory CD4+ T cells from PBMCs. Subset of the sample: CD45RA-negative fraction. Source of these receptors: a man between 18 and 29 years old in good health. Some clones in this sample may be carry-over from other donors' samples.

The rearrangement joins TRBV15 to TRBJ1-3, with D tentatively TRBD1 (5 bases). The V gene lost 0 bases and the J gene lost 0 bases, with 9 bases spanning the gap. The CDR3 contains 16 residues. Per germline, CDR1 LNHNV and CDR2 YYDKDF (reference sequence). DNA for the CDR3: TGTGCCACCAGCAGAGAGGGCCAGGGCTCTGGAAACACCATATATTTT. Protein: CATSREGQGSGNTIYF.

This clone was counted between two and nine times. The chain has TRBV10-3 and TRBJ2-2, with D tentatively TRBD1 (5 bases). CDR3 length: 14 amino acids. V was clipped by 5 bases and J by 1 base, with 8 bases between them. Germline CDR1 reads ENHRY; CDR2 reads SYGVKD. As DNA, the CDR3 is TGTGCCATCAGTCCCAGGGTGAACACCGGGGAGCTGTTTTTT. It codes for CAISPRVNTGELFF.

This clone was detected ten times or more. The chain employs TRBV15 and TRBJ1-2, with D perhaps matching TRBD1 (6 bases). This CDR3 region has 16 residues. Between the trimmed V and J ends, which lost 1 base and 7 bases, there was a span of 19 bases. Germline CDR1 and CDR2: LNHNV and YYDKDF (reference sequence). CDR3 loop: CATSRVGTGRLFGYTF. For the CDR3, the DNA is TGTGCCACCAGCAGAGTGGGAACAGGGAGACTATTTGGCTACACCTTC.

The J gene is TRBJ2-7, the V gene TRBV4-3; the match to TRBD2 covers 8 bases. The CDR3 extends over 14 amino acids. The germline V gene has CDR1 LGHNA and CDR2 YSLEER. V gave up 3 bases and J gave up 7 bases; unmatched junction bases: 8. The CDR3 loop reads CASSQMSGGREQYF. The CDR3 DNA reads TGCGCCAGCAGCCAGATGTCGGGCGGGAGGGAGCAGTACTTC.

V gene TRBV7-2 combines with J gene TRBJ2-7, with D possibly being TRBD2 (7 bases). The CDR3 sequence is 16 residues long. Trimming took 1 base from V and 5 from J, leaving 18 bases between them. Germline CDR1 SGHTA, CDR2 FQGNSA. CDR3 region: CASSLVGAGVGDEQYF. For the CDR3, the DNA is TGTGCCAGCAGCTTAGTGGGGGCGGGAGTAGGGGACGAGCAGTACTTC.

V and J are TRBV6-5 and TRBJ1-5; D uncertain. Germline V lookup: CDR1 MNHEY, CDR2 SVGAGI. The CDR3 is 13 amino acids. Trimming took 0 bases from V and 5 from J, leaving 5 bases between them. CDR3 sequence reads: CASSYSFDQPQHF. The CDR3 DNA is TGTGCCAGCAGTTACTCATTCGATCAGCCCCAGCATTTT.

The chain carries TRBV2 and TRBJ2-1; 8 nucleotides align to TRBD2. Germline V CDR1 and CDR2: SNHLY, FYNNEI. V was pared by 7 bases and J by 1 base, with 9 bases of the junction left unmatched. The CDR3 extends over 16 amino acids. CDR3 loop: CASTSRLANSYNEQFF. In nucleotides, the CDR3 is TGTGCCAGCACCTCCCGACTAGCGAATTCCTACAATGAGCAGTTCTTC.

This clone was picked up many times. This sample also contains other DNA sequences that code for the same CDR3. The chain carries TRBV28 and TRBJ1-1, with D possibly TRBD1 on 5 matching bases. V was cut by 8 bases and J by 11 bases, with 21 bases left in between. The CDR3 is 13 amino acids. Germline V gives CDR1 MDHEN, CDR2 SYDVKM. Written as DNA, the CDR3 is TGTGCCAGCTTTGGAGGGGCCATGGTTGTTGCTTTCTTT. Residues: CASFGGAMVVAFF. Filled out from reference TRBV28 and TRBJ1-1, the complete variable domain reads DVKVTQSSRYLVKRTGEKVFLECVQDMDHENMFWYRQDPGLGLRLIYFSYDVKMKEKGDIPEGYSVSREKKERFSLILESASTNQTSMYLCASFGGAMVVAFFGQGTRLTVV.

As regards this clone: Other DNA sequences within the sample encode an identical CDR3. This chain links TRBV2 with TRBJ2-2; a possible D gene is TRBD2 (5 bases). CDR3 size: 13 residues. V was shortened by 6 bases and J by 6 bases, with 11 bases between the two germline ends. Looked up from germline, CDR1 is SNHLY and CDR2 is FYNNEI. CDR3 DNA: TGTGCCAGCAGCCTTACTAGTCCCGGGGAGCTGTTTTTT. It encodes CASSLTSPGELFF.

The chain carries TRBV10-2 and TRBJ2-5, with 13 bases matching TRBD2. The germline gives CDR1 WSHSY, CDR2 SAAADI. The trim removed 5 bases at V and 3 bases at J, leaving 6 bases unmatched. This CDR3 has 16 residues. CDR3 sequence reads: CASSLSGLAGEETQYF. The CDR3 region has the DNA TGCGCCAGCAGTTTGTCCGGACTAGCGGGGGAAGAGACCCAGTACTTC.

This chain links TRBV28 with TRBJ2-7, with 9 bases that match TRBD1. Germline V lookup: CDR1 MDHEN, CDR2 SYDVKM. The CDR3 is 16 amino acids. After removal of 4 bases from V and 3 bases from J, the junction contained 10 bases not matched to a gene. CDR3 in amino acids: CASSSIAGTGNYEQYF. CDR3 bases: TGTGCCAGCAGTTCCATCGCCGGGACAGGGAACTACGAGCAGTACTTC.

V and J are TRBV7-2 and TRBJ1-1; D ambiguous. From germline, CDR1 is SGHTA and CDR2 FQGNSA. V was pared by 5 bases and J by 5 bases, with 18 bases between. The CDR3 is 15 residues long. The CDR3 spells CASSTTTVQRTEAFF. CDR3 DNA sequence: TGTGCCAGCAGCACCACGACCGTTCAAAGAACTGAAGCTTTCTTT.

The chain links TRBV5-1 to TRBJ2-1; 9 bases fit TRBD2. This CDR3 comprises 15 residues. Losses at the gene ends were 2 bases for V and 7 bases for J; bases not matched to a gene: 7. Germline CDR1 reads SGHRS; CDR2 reads YFSETQ. The CDR3 sequence is CASSFLAGVENEQFF. CDR3 DNA: TGCGCCAGCAGCTTCTTAGCGGGAGTAGAAAATGAGCAGTTCTTC. Combining the CDR3 with reference TRBV5-1 and TRBJ2-1 gives the whole variable domain KAGVTQTPRYLIKTRGQQVTLSCSPISGHRSVSWYQQTPGQGLQFLFEYFSETQRNKGNFPGRFSGRQFSNSRSEMNVSTLELGDSALYLCASSFLAGVENEQFFGPGTRLTVL.

The chain combines TRBV6-5 with TRBJ2-6; no definite D call. Germline CDR1 and CDR2: MNHEY and SVGAGI. The V and J ends lost 8 bases and 2 bases respectively, with 7 bases between them. The CDR3 loop spans 13 amino acids. The CDR3 region is CASAIPGANVLTF. As DNA, the CDR3 is TGTGCCAGCGCGATACCTGGGGCCAACGTCCTGACTTTC.

The rearrangement joins TRBV18 to TRBJ2-7; D is unclear. V was trimmed by 2 bases and J by 3 bases, leaving 14 bases between them. The CDR3 contains 15 residues. The germline gives CDR1 KGHSH, CDR2 LQKENI. The CDR3 spells CASSPVDGGRYEQYF. In DNA, the CDR3 is TGTGCCAGCTCACCAGTGGACGGTGGACGCTACGAGCAGTACTTC.

The chain links TRBV14 to TRBJ2-3, with D unresolved. V was pared by 4 bases and J by 5 bases, with 4 bases between. From germline, CDR1 is SGHDN and CDR2 FVKESK. The CDR3 is 11 amino acids. Here the CDR3 reads CASSRVDTQYF. For the CDR3, the DNA is TGTGCCAGCAGCCGGGTAGATACGCAGTATTTT.

The chain combines TRBV28 with TRBJ2-7; D is undetermined. CDR3 size: 13 residues. The ends were cut back, 3 bases at V and 6 bases at J, with 12 bases in the middle. Germline lookup yields CDR1 MDHEN and CDR2 SYDVKM. The CDR3 reads CASSLPDPLEQYF. In nucleotides, the CDR3 is TGTGCCAGCAGTTTGCCTGATCCGCTCGAGCAGTACTTC.

V gene TRBV5-1 combines with J gene TRBJ2-1; TRBD2 matches 13 bases. The CDR3 contains 15 residues. Germline CDR1 reads SGHRS; CDR2 reads YFSETQ. The J segment lost 8 bases and the V segment lost 4 bases, leaving 6 bases of the junction unmatched. Here the CDR3 DNA reads TGCGCCAGCAGCCTGGGACTAGCGGGAACGTATGAGCAGTTCTTC. Amino acid sequence: CASSLGLAGTYEQFF.

V usage is TRBV15 and J usage is TRBJ2-5, with 12 bases aligning to TRBD2. CDR1 and CDR2 from the germline V gene are LNHNV and YYDKDF (reference sequence). The CDR3 is made up of 18 amino acids. The trim removed 1 base at V and 5 bases at J, leaving 11 bases unmatched. The CDR3 DNA reads as TGTGCCACCAGCAGAGTTGAAGGACTAGCGGGATCAAGGGAGACCCAGTACTTC. It is translated as CATSRVEGLAGSRETQYF.

The rearrangement uses TRBV27 and TRBJ1-1, with D unclear. This CDR3 is 10 amino acids long. Germline V lookup: CDR1 MNHEY, CDR2 SMNVEV (reference sequence). The V end was cut by 8 bases, the J end by 7 bases, with 8 bases between. The CDR3, as DNA: TGTGCCAGCGGGTGGTATGAAGCTTTCTTT. Translating it yields CASGWYEAFF.